This T cell receptor beta chain derives from a study of T cells after posttransplantation cyclophosphamide. Study-wide results and caveats: Later post-transplant blood repertoires were often dominated by donor CD8+ memory clones.

A marrow graft followed busulfan-fludarabine conditioning, with cyclophosphamide on days +3 and +4. Comment on this clone: What it binds is unknown.

V lost 1 base to trimming and J lost 7 bases, with 14 bases between them. CDR1 is SGDLS, CDR2 YYNGEE, per germline. The CDR3 runs to 14 residues. TCRdb's copy holds only in-frame clones and misses some; the assay was immunoSEQ multiplex PCR. Seen here are approximately 17,000 clones, around nine tenths observed once, and the top ten hold less than 0.65%. Material: CD4+ T cells sorted from blood, obtained after allogeneic stem cell transplant with posttransplant cyclophosphamide. The rearrangement uses TRBV9 and TRBJ1-2; D gene unclear. The receptor's source is a male patient between 55 and 70 years old who received an allogeneic stem cell transplant from a related donor and was CMV-positive. Some T cells may trace back to the graft donor. The CDR3, as DNA: TGTGCCAGCAGCGTATCGACTCCTTCCGTTGGCTACACCTTC. As protein: CASSVSTPSVGYTF.